This entry lists 32 T cell receptor beta chains sequenced from one sample in a study of T cell responses to AZD1222 COVID-19 vaccine. The table came from immunoSEQ multiplex PCR; TCRdb's copy has only in-frame clones and leaves some out. The repertoire holds over 60,000 clones, with over 70% as singletons. The source was peripheral blood, collected 28 days after the second AZD1222 dose. The source of these receptors is an adult who received the AZD1222 COVID-19 vaccine.

This chain connects TRBV6-5 to TRBJ1-3; maybe TRBD1 (5 bases). Between the trimmed V and J ends, which lost 8 bases and 3 bases, there was a span of 11 bases. The CDR3 covers 13 residues. Germline values: CDR1 MNHEY, CDR2 SVGAGI. In nucleotides, the CDR3 is TGTGCCAGCGGACGGGGCTTTGGAAACACCATATATTTT. Translating gives CASGRGFGNTIYF.

The rearrangement joins TRBV5-4 to TRBJ1-3; unclear D gene. The CDR3 totals 14 residues. V lost 0 bases and J 3 bases, leaving 7 bases between the germline ends. The germline V gene encodes CDR1 SGHNT and CDR2 YYREEE (reference sequence). The CDR3 loop is CASSLGNSGNTIYF. Here the CDR3 DNA reads TGTGCCAGCAGCTTGGGAAACAGTGGAAACACCATATATTTT.

V gene TRBV5-1 combines with J gene TRBJ1-1, with TRBD1 as a possible D gene (5 bases). The V gene lost 8 bases and the J gene lost 8 bases, with 19 bases spanning the gap. Germline V gene sequence: CDR1 SGHRS, CDR2 YFSETQ. The CDR3 runs to 13 residues. CDR3 DNA: TGCGCCAGACACAGGCCCACCACCTTCGAAGCTTTCTTT. This translates into CARHRPTTFEAFF.

The V gene is TRBV29-1, the J gene TRBJ1-2; D is perhaps TRBD1 (6 bases). The germline V and J ends were trimmed by 5 bases and 8 bases, with 15 bases remaining between them. CDR1 SQVTM and CDR2 ANQGSEA come from the germline V gene. The CDR3 extends over 12 amino acids. The CDR3 loop reads CSVRDTKAGYTF. The CDR3 bases are TGCAGCGTTCGGGACACAAAGGCGGGCTACACCTTC.

This clone was recorded only once. The rearrangement uses TRBV6-5 and TRBJ1-2, with D possibly TRBD1 on 6 matching bases. Germline V lookup: CDR1 MNHEY, CDR2 SVGAGI. The V gene lost 7 bases and the J gene lost 6 bases, with 12 bases spanning the gap. There are 12 residues in the CDR3. The CDR3 DNA reads as TGTGCCAGCAAGAACAGGGCGGATGGCTACACCTTC. The encoded protein is CASKNRADGYTF.

The V gene is TRBV10-1, the J gene TRBJ2-3, with 9 bases lining up with TRBD1. This CDR3 has 15 amino acids. After removal of 4 bases from V and 3 bases from J, the junction contained 5 bases not matched to a gene. Germline loops: CDR1 WNHNN, CDR2 SYGVQD (reference sequence). CDR3 region: CASSGTGGTTDTQYF. Written as DNA, the CDR3 is TGCGCCAGCAGTGGCACAGGGGGCACGACAGATACGCAGTATTTT.

The chain links TRBV4-1 to TRBJ2-3, with D tentatively TRBD1 (5 bases). Trimming removed 2 bases at V and 4 bases at J, with 16 bases between. The germline V gene encodes CDR1 MGHRA and CDR2 YSYEKL. The CDR3 consists of 16 residues. The CDR3 protein is CASSQSRVRGADTQYF. Here the CDR3 DNA reads TGCGCCAGCAGCCAATCTCGGGTTAGGGGCGCAGATACGCAGTATTTT.

In this sample, this clone turned up a few times. V and J are TRBV5-1 and TRBJ1-1; D is undetermined. The CDR3 has 14 residues. The germline V gene encodes CDR1 SGHRS and CDR2 YFSETQ. The germline V and J ends were trimmed by 4 bases and 1 base, with 11 bases remaining between them. The CDR3 sequence is CASSPPGTNTEAFF. CDR3 in DNA: TGCGCCAGCAGCCCTCCAGGTACGAACACTGAAGCTTTCTTT. Full variable domain (outside the CDR3, taken from reference TRBV5-1 and TRBJ1-1): KAGVTQTPRYLIKTRGQQVTLSCSPISGHRSVSWYQQTPGQGLQFLFEYFSETQRNKGNFPGRFSGRQFSNSRSEMNVSTLELGDSALYLCASSPPGTNTEAFFGQGTRLTVV.

This chain uses TRBV2 with TRBJ2-7, with TRBD1 matching 10 bases. This CDR3 has 15 amino acids. Losses at the gene ends were 11 bases for V and 1 base for J; bases not matched to a gene: 11. From germline, CDR1 is SNHLY and CDR2 FYNNEI. The chain's CDR3 is CAFSQGDRGSYEQYF. DNA for the CDR3: TGTGCCTTTTCACAGGGGGACAGGGGTTCCTACGAGCAGTACTTC.

The chain is built from TRBV19 and TRBJ1-1, with D unclear. This CDR3 has 13 amino acids. The germline gives CDR1 LNHDA, CDR2 SQIVND (reference sequence). The V gene lost 8 bases and the J gene lost 1 base, with 11 bases spanning the gap. This CDR3 reads CASGSLQNTEAFF. CDR3 DNA sequence: TGTGCCAGTGGCTCCCTCCAGAACACTGAAGCTTTCTTT.

The chain is built from TRBV29-1 and TRBJ2-5; D not certain. V lost 4 bases and J 1 base, leaving 7 bases between the germline ends. The CDR3 runs 12 residues. The germline V gene has CDR1 SQVTM and CDR2 ANQGSEA. CDR3 in DNA: TGCAGCGTTGGTAAAGCCCAAGAGACCCAGTACTTC. Translating it yields CSVGKAQETQYF.

The chain's CDR3 is CASSESSGTGTVGQYF. CDR3 nucleotide sequence: TGTGCCAGCAGTGAGAGTTCAGGGACAGGGACCGTCGGGCAGTACTTC. The V call is TRBV6-4, the J call TRBJ2-7, with 9 nucleotides matching TRBD1. The length of the CDR3 is 16 residues. Trimming cost V 3 bases and J 9 bases; bases outside gene matches: 15. The V gene's germline CDR1 is MRHNA and CDR2 SNTAGT.

The chain is built from TRBV28 and TRBJ1-4; no clear D. V was cut by 3 bases and J by 0 bases, with 8 bases left in between. The CDR3 spans 15 residues. CDR1 is MDHEN, CDR2 SYDVKM, per germline. The chain's CDR3 is CASSFIFSTNEKLFF. CDR3 DNA sequence: TGTGCCAGCAGTTTTATATTCTCAACTAATGAAAAACTGTTTTTT. Supplemented by reference TRBV28 and TRBJ1-4, the full variable domain reads DVKVTQSSRYLVKRTGEKVFLECVQDMDHENMFWYRQDPGLGLRLIYFSYDVKMKEKGDIPEGYSVSREKKERFSLILESASTNQTSMYLCASSFIFSTNEKLFFGSGTQLSVL.

This clone has a handful of counts. The chain employs TRBV28 and TRBJ2-1, with D possibly matching TRBD2 (5 bases). In germline, CDR1 is MDHEN, CDR2 SYDVKM. Deletions cut 2 bases from V and 13 bases from J, with 12 bases between. CDR3 length: 12 amino acids. The CDR3 loop reads CASSLIEGLQFF. The CDR3 bases are TGTGCCAGCAGTTTAATCGAGGGCCTACAGTTCTTC.

The rearrangement uses TRBV9 and TRBJ2-3; the D gene is possibly TRBD1 (5 bases). V lost 5 bases and J lost 2, with 9 bases in between. This CDR3 has 13 residues. CDR1 is SGDLS, CDR2 YYNGEE, per germline. The CDR3 coding sequence is TGTGCCAGCAGGGGGCTCTACACAGATACGCAGTATTTT. This encodes CASRGLYTDTQYF.

The chain is built from TRBV6-5 and TRBJ2-1; TRBD2 aligns across 13 bases. The CDR3 extends over 15 amino acids. Trimming took 6 bases from V and 2 from J; bases not matched to a gene: 1. CDR1 and CDR2 from the germline V gene are MNHEY and SVGAGI. CDR3 sequence reads: CASRGTSGAYNEQFF. In nucleotides, the CDR3 is TGTGCCAGCAGAGGGACTAGCGGGGCCTACAATGAGCAGTTCTTC.

The chain employs TRBV7-2 and TRBJ2-7; TRBD1 agrees at 7 bases. Germline trimming cut 5 bases from V and 4 bases from J; bases unmatched to any gene: 5. CDR3 length equals 13 residues. Germline V gene sequence: CDR1 SGHTA, CDR2 FQGNSA. The CDR3 DNA follows: TGTGCCAGCAGCCAAGAACAGGGGTACGAGCAGTACTTC. Its translation: CASSQEQGYEQYF.

As concerns this clone: The sample contains more than one DNA sequence encoding this CDR3. This chain joins TRBV12-3 or TRBV12-4 and TRBJ2-3; no clear D gene. The CDR3 extends over 12 amino acids. V lost 3 bases, J lost 3 bases, and 4 bases lay in between. The CDR3 region is CASSFSTDTQYF. Here the CDR3 DNA reads TGTGCCAGCAGTTTCTCGACAGATACGCAGTATTTT.

The V call is TRBV5-1, the J call TRBJ2-3; 9 bases agree with TRBD2. Germline V gene sequence: CDR1 SGHRS, CDR2 YFSETQ. The V and J ends lost 1 base and 2 bases, in that order; junction bases with no gene match: 5. The CDR3 sequence is 16 residues long. The CDR3 DNA reads as TGCGCCAGCAGCTTGAGCGGGGGGACTAACACAGATACGCAGTATTTT. This encodes CASSLSGGTNTDTQYF.

Only one count was recorded for this clone. The V gene is TRBV2, the J gene TRBJ1-1; D not certain. The CDR3 is 14 amino acids. V lost 4 bases, J lost 4 bases, and 13 bases lay in between. Germline-derived CDR1 and CDR2 are SNHLY and FYNNEI. The CDR3 is CASSATDGPTEAFF. The CDR3 region has the DNA TGTGCCAGCAGTGCTACAGACGGACCCACTGAAGCTTTCTTT.

The chain is built from TRBV6-2 or TRBV6-3 and TRBJ1-3; the D is unclear. V was shortened by 2 bases and J by 4 bases, with 12 bases between the two germline ends. The CDR3 is made up of 15 amino acids. Germline CDR1 is MNHEY and CDR2 is SVGEGT. The CDR3 sequence: CASSYPSGAGNTIYF. DNA of the CDR3: TGTGCCAGCAGTTACCCATCCGGTGCCGGAAACACCATATATTTT.

This rearrangement joins TRBV5-8 to TRBJ1-2, with 8 bases that match TRBD1. This CDR3 contains 15 residues. The germline V gene has CDR1 SGHTS and CDR2 YDEGEE. J gave up 4 bases and V 5 bases, and 10 bases lay outside the gene matches. CDR3 DNA: TGTGCCAGCAGTTTATCAGGGGGCCCGAGCTATGGCTACACCTTC. This gives the protein CASSLSGGPSYGYTF.

The CDR3: CAISPGTTNSPLHF. The DNA for the CDR3 is TGTGCCATCAGTCCCGGGACAACTAATTCACCCCTCCACTTT. The rearrangement links TRBV10-3 to TRBJ1-6; a possible D gene is TRBD1 (6 bases). Germline values: CDR1 ENHRY, CDR2 SYGVKD. The CDR3 runs to 14 residues. V gave up 5 bases and J gave up 6 bases, with 11 bases separating them.

The chain couples TRBV11-2 to TRBJ1-4; D unresolved. Germline CDR1 SGHAT, CDR2 FQNNGV. V dropped 1 base and J dropped 7 bases, with 10 bases sitting between them. The CDR3 totals 14 residues. The CDR3 region has the DNA TGTGCCAGCAGCTTAGCCCCTCGGAGTGAAAAACTGTTTTTT. It encodes CASSLAPRSEKLFF.

This clone was detected only a few times. The rearrangement joins TRBV29-1 to TRBJ1-2, with D perhaps TRBD1 (6 bases). The CDR3 extends over 13 amino acids. Trimming cost V 8 bases and J 0 bases, with 13 bases left between them. In germline, CDR1 is SQVTM, CDR2 ANQGSEA. The CDR3 coding sequence is TGCAGCTCACGGGACACTTCTAACTATGGCTACACCTTC. Translated, it gives CSSRDTSNYGYTF.

The CDR3, as DNA: TGCGCCAGCAGCTTGGACAGGCCTGCAACTAATGAAAAACTGTTTTTT. Residues: CASSLDRPATNEKLFF. The chain joins TRBV5-1 to TRBJ1-4, with D possibly being TRBD1 (5 bases). CDR1 is SGHRS and CDR2 is YFSETQ in the germline V gene. There are 16 residues in the CDR3. The germline V and J ends were trimmed by 0 bases and 0 bases, with 9 bases remaining between them.

The rearrangement uses TRBV7-8 and TRBJ1-4, with D tentatively TRBD1 (5 bases). V lost 8 bases to trimming and J lost 1 base, with 14 bases between them. The CDR3 loop spans 15 amino acids. Germline V gives CDR1 SGHVS, CDR2 FQNEAQ. The CDR3 is CASGGLGVTNEKLFF. The DNA for the CDR3 is TGTGCCAGCGGGGGACTTGGGGTAACTAATGAAAAACTGTTTTTT. The complete variable domain, with remaining parts taken from reference TRBV7-8 and TRBJ1-4, reads GAGVSQSPRYKVAKRGQDVALRCDPISGHVSLFWYQQALGQGPEFLTYFQNEAQLDKSGLPSDRFFAERPEGSVSTLKIQRTQQEDSAVYLCASGGLGVTNEKLFFGSGTQLSVL.

The V gene is TRBV9, the J gene TRBJ2-2; D is perhaps TRBD1 (5 bases). Germline lookup yields CDR1 SGDLS and CDR2 YYNGEE. The length of the CDR3 is 18 residues. The germline V and J ends were trimmed by 4 bases and 2 bases, with 21 bases remaining between them. The CDR3 sequence is CASSPRVGQVQNTGELFF. Written as DNA, the CDR3 is TGTGCCAGCAGCCCCCGTGTGGGGCAGGTTCAAAACACCGGGGAGCTGTTTTTT.

V and J are TRBV6-1 and TRBJ1-1; D gene uncertain. The CDR3 loop spans 13 amino acids. Per germline, CDR1 MNHNS and CDR2 SASEGT. V lost 2 bases and J 0 bases, leaving 4 bases between the germline ends. DNA of the CDR3: TGTGCCAGCAGTGAATTCGTGAACACTGAAGCTTTCTTT. Protein product: CASSEFVNTEAFF.

The genes are TRBV7-9 and TRBJ1-4, with D unclear. This CDR3 region has 10 residues. V was pared by 11 bases and J by 5 bases, with 6 bases between. Germline V lookup: CDR1 SEHNR, CDR2 FQNEAQ (reference sequence). CDR3 sequence: CAVNNEKLFF. The CDR3 region has the DNA TGTGCCGTGAACAATGAAAAACTGTTTTTT.

The rearrangement uses TRBV28 and TRBJ1-5; the D gene is possibly TRBD1 (6 bases). The germline V gene encodes CDR1 MDHEN and CDR2 SYDVKM. Trimming left V 2 bases short and J 4 bases short, with 12 bases between. The CDR3 covers 15 residues. The CDR3 DNA reads TGTGCCAGCAGTTTAGGGGGGGCATCTAATCAGCCCCAGCATTTT. Translating it yields CASSLGGASNQPQHF. Supplemented by reference TRBV28 and TRBJ1-5, the full variable domain reads DVKVTQSSRYLVKRTGEKVFLECVQDMDHENMFWYRQDPGLGLRLIYFSYDVKMKEKGDIPEGYSVSREKKERFSLILESASTNQTSMYLCASSLGGASNQPQHFGDGTRLSIL.

A single count supports this clone. The chain is built from TRBV4-1 and TRBJ1-4, with D possibly matching TRBD1 (5 bases). The germline gives CDR1 MGHRA, CDR2 YSYEKL. Trimming took off 0 bases at V and 5 bases at J, with 22 bases between the two ends. The CDR3 covers 19 residues. The CDR3, as DNA: TGCGCCAGCAGCCAAGATGGGGGTGGTAGGGTAGGAAAAAATGAAAAACTGTTTTTT. Amino acids: CASSQDGGGRVGKNEKLFF.